What follows are 5 T cell receptor beta chains derived from one specimen sequenced in a study of cytomegalovirus exposure and HLA in healthy donors. The primer mix had 60 Vbeta and 13 Jbeta primers. Measured with immunoSEQ multiplex PCR; TCRdb has only the in-frame clones, and not every one. The sample includes about 110,000 clones, roughly 80% of them seen just once. Sequenced input: PBMCs. These receptor sequences come from a man aged 60 to 75 in good health and CMV-seronegative.

This clone came up a few times. V gene TRBV5-8 combines with J gene TRBJ1-1, with 7 bases aligning to TRBD1. This CDR3 has 13 residues. The junction had 2 bases not matched to a gene; V was cut back by 0 bases and J by 6 bases. Germline CDR1 reads SGHTS; CDR2 reads YDEGEE. The CDR3 DNA reads TGTGCCAGCAGCTTGGACAGGGGTCCTGAAGCTTTCTTT. Protein product: CASSLDRGPEAFF. The variable domain in full, completed from reference TRBV5-8 and TRBJ1-1, reads EAGVTQSPTHLIKTRGQQATLRCSPISGHTSVYWYQQALGLGLQFLLWYDEGEERNRGNFPPRFSGRQFPNYSSELNVNALELEDSALYLCASSLDRGPEAFFGQGTRLTVV.

The chain employs TRBV7-2 and TRBJ1-1, with D unresolved. The CDR3 runs to 14 residues. The germline gives CDR1 SGHTA, CDR2 FQGNSA. V lost 1 base, J lost 8 bases, and 14 bases lay in between. CDR3 in DNA: TGTGCCAGCAGCTTAGTAGGAGCCGCTGGGGAAGCTTTCTTT. Residues: CASSLVGAAGEAFF.

The rearrangement joins TRBV19 to TRBJ1-2; D is unclear. This CDR3 has 18 amino acids. Germline loops: CDR1 LNHDA, CDR2 SQIVND (reference sequence). V lost 6 bases to trimming and J lost 0 bases, with 23 bases between them. CDR3 amino acids: CASRPLRGSVLANYGYTF. In DNA form, the CDR3 reads TGTGCCAGTAGACCCCTCCGCGGCAGCGTTTTAGCTAACTATGGCTACACCTTC. Complete variable domain (other parts from reference TRBV19 and TRBJ1-2): DGGITQSPKYLFRKEGQNVTLSCEQNLNHDAMYWYRQDPGQGLRLIYYSQIVNDFQKGDIAEGYSVSREKKESFPLTVTSAQKNPTAFYLCASRPLRGSVLANYGYTFGSGTRLTVV.

This clone was detected only a few times. The chain has TRBV5-1 and TRBJ1-1, with D possibly matching TRBD1 (5 bases). CDR1 and CDR2 from the germline V gene are SGHRS and YFSETQ. The CDR3 consists of 13 residues. The V end lost 1 base, the J end lost 4 bases, and 8 bases lay between the germline ends. The CDR3, as DNA: TGCGCCAGCAGCTTGCAAGGGGTCACTGAAGCTTTCTTT. This encodes CASSLQGVTEAFF.

Notes on this clone: Other DNA sequences in the sample encode the same CDR3. The chain has TRBV4-1 and TRBJ1-4; 8 bases fit TRBD1. V gave up 1 base and J gave up 7 bases; unmatched junction bases: 5. CDR1 and CDR2 (germline): MGHRA, YSYEKL. This CDR3 is built from 15 residues. The CDR3 nucleotides read TGCGCCAGCAGCCAAGGTGGACAGGGAGGTGAAAAACTGTTTTTT. Translating gives CASSQGGQGGEKLFF.